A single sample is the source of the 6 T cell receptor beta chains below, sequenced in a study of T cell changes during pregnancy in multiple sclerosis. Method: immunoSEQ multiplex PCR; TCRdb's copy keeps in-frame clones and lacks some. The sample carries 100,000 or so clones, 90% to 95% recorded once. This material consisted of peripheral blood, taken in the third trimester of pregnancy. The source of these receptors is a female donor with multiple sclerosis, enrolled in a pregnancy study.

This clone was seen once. CDR3: CAWSVNQGDTQYF. In DNA, the CDR3 is TGTGCCTGGAGTGTTAATCAGGGAGATACGCAGTATTTT. V usage is TRBV30 and J usage is TRBJ2-3; maybe TRBD1 (5 bases). The V end was cut by 0 bases, the J end by 5 bases, with 9 bases between. The CDR3 covers 13 residues. Germline V CDR1 and CDR2: GTSNPN, SVGIG (reference sequence).

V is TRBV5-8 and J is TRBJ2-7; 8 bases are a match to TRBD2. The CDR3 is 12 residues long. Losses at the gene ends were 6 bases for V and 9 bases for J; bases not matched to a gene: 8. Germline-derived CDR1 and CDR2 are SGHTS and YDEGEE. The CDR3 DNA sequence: TGTGCCAGCAACCCCGGGAGGGTCATGCAGTACTTC. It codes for CASNPGRVMQYF.

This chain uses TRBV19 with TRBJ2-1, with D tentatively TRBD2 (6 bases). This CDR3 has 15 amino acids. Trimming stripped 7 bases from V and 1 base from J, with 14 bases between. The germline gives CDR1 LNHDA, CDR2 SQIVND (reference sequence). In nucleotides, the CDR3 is TGTGCCAGTACTTCAGCGGGCCATTCCTACAATGAGCAGTTCTTC. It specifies CASTSAGHSYNEQFF. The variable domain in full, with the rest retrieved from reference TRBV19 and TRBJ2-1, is DGGITQSPKYLFRKEGQNVTLSCEQNLNHDAMYWYRQDPGQGLRLIYYSQIVNDFQKGDIAEGYSVSREKKESFPLTVTSAQKNPTAFYLCASTSAGHSYNEQFFGPGTRLTVL.

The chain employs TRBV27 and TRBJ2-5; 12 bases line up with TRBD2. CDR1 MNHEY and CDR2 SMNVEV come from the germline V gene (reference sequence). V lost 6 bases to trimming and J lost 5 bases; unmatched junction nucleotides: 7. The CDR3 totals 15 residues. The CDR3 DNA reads TGTGCCAGCAGGAAGACTAGCGGGGGACATGAGACCCAGTACTTC. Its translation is CASRKTSGGHETQYF.

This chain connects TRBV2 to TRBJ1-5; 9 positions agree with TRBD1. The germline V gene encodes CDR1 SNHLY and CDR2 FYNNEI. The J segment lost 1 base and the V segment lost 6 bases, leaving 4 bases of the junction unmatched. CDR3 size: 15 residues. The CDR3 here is CASSVGQGSNQPQHF. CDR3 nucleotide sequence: TGTGCCAGCAGCGTGGGACAGGGAAGCAATCAGCCCCAGCATTTT.

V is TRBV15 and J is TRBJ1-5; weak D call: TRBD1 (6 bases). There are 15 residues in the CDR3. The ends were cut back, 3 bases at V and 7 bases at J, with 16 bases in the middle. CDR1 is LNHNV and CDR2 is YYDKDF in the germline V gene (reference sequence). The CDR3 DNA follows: TGTGCCACCAGCAGGACACAGGGTACGATGCAGCCCCAGCATTTT. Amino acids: CATSRTQGTMQPQHF.